This T cell receptor (beta chain) was recorded in a study of T cell responses to AZD1222 COVID-19 vaccine. Sequenced by immunoSEQ multiplex PCR; TCRdb stores in-frame clones only, minus some. The table has about 150,000 clones, 92% seen once. A note on this clone: Its antigen is unknown.

V gave up 0 bases and J gave up 4 bases, with 9 bases separating them. The CDR3 is 14 amino acids. Looked up from germline, CDR1 is MGHRA and CDR2 is YSYEKL. Study outcomes and limitations: The reported proportion of spike-specific TCRs targeting unmutated variant regions was nearly half. Among vaccine-associated CD4 TCRs, coverage spanned spike, with dominance at 160-218 and 743-854.

Pooled samples include second doses given at about 4 or 12 weeks. This TCR derives from an adult who received the AZD1222 COVID-19 vaccine. Sequencing used peripheral blood, obtained 28 days after the second AZD1222 dose. This chain connects TRBV4-1 to TRBJ1-2; D is unclear. The CDR3 spells CASSQDTGSYGYTF. The CDR3 bases are TGCGCCAGCAGCCAAGATACGGGGAGCTATGGCTACACCTTC.